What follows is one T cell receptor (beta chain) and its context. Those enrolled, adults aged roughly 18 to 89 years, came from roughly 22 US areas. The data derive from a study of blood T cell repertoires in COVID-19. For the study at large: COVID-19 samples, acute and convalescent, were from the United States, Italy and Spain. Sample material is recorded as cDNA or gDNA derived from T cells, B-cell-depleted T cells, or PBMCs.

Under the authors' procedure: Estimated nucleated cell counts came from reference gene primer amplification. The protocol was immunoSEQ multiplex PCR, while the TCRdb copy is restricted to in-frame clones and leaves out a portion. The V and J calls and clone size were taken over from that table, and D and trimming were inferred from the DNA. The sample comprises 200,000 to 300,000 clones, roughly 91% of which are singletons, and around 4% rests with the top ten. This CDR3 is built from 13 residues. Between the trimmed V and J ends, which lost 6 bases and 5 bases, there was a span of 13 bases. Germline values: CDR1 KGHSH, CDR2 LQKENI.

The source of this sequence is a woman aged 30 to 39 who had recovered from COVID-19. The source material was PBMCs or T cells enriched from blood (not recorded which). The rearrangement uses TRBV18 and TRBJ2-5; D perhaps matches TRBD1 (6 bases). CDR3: CASSKDSAETQYF. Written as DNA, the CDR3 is TGTGCCAGCTCCAAGGACAGCGCGGAGACCCAGTACTTC.